This is a list of T cell receptor beta chains from one sample in a study of shared clonotypes between healthy human individuals. The method was immunoSEQ multiplex PCR; TCRdb's version includes in-frame clones alone and lacks a portion of them. The sample consists of fewer than 400,000 clones, roughly 70% of them appearing once. Sequencing was performed on memory CD4+ T cells sorted from blood. The receptors come from a man younger than 45 in good health. Each CDR3 is given with its conserved first and last residue. D genes are given only for firm matches. Expanded clones get a size class; other rows say once, few or many, or leave the size out.

size: -; D: TRBD2; J: TRBJ2-1; V: TRBV5-4; CDR3: CASALSGRAFPNEQFF; DNA: TGTGCCAGCGCCCTTAGCGGGAGGGCCTTCCCCAATGAGCAGTTCTTC
size: -; D: -; J: TRBJ2-3; V: TRBV9; CDR3: CASSVGASRTTDTQYF; DNA: TGTGCCAGCAGCGTAGGGGCTAGCAGGACCACAGATACGCAGTATTTT
size: -; D: TRBD1; J: TRBJ2-7; V: TRBV2; CDR3: CASSDRDRGLYEQYF; DNA: TGTGCCAGCAGTGACCGGGACAGGGGGCTCTACGAGCAGTACTTC
size: once; D: TRBD1; J: TRBJ2-5; V: TRBV19; CDR3: CASSIQGEGETQYF; DNA: TGTGCCAGTAGTATTCAGGGGGAAGGAGAGACCCAGTACTTC
size: -; D: -; J: TRBJ1-1; V: TRBV6-1; CDR3: CASSERGVTEAFF; DNA: TGTGCCAGCAGTGAACGAGGGGTCACTGAAGCTTTCTTT
size: -; D: -; J: TRBJ2-1; V: TRBV7-8; CDR3: CASSFKGNEQFF; DNA: TGTGCCAGCAGTTTTAAAGGCAATGAGCAGTTCTTC
size: once; D: TRBD1; J: TRBJ2-7; V: TRBV30; CDR3: CAWSDRGYEQYF; DNA: TGTGCCTGGTCTGACAGGGGCTACGAGCAGTACTTC
size: -; D: -; J: TRBJ2-1; V: TRBV11-2; CDR3: CASRPLVGPYNEQFF; DNA: TGTGCCAGCAGGCCCTTAGTAGGACCCTACAATGAGCAGTTCTTC
size: -; D: -; J: TRBJ1-5; V: TRBV4-1; CDR3: CASSQDRGAGDNQPQHF; DNA: TGCGCCAGCAGCCAAGATAGAGGGGCCGGAGACAATCAGCCCCAGCATTTT
size: -; D: TRBD1; J: TRBJ1-2; V: TRBV5-1; CDR3: CASSLVTGYGYTF; DNA: TGCGCCAGCAGCTTGGTGACAGGGTATGGCTACACCTTC
size: -; D: -; J: TRBJ1-4; V: TRBV28; CDR3: CASSQSEVLNEKLFF; DNA: TGTGCCAGCAGTCAAAGTGAGGTATTGAATGAAAAACTGTTTTTT
size: -; D: TRBD1; J: TRBJ2-7; V: TRBV10-3; CDR3: CAISRQGGGPYEQYF; DNA: TGTGCCATCAGTCGACAGGGGGGAGGACCCTACGAGCAGTACTTC
size: -; D: -; J: TRBJ1-5; V: TRBV2; CDR3: CASSPYSNQPQHF; DNA: TGTGCCAGCAGTCCTTATAGCAATCAGCCCCAGCATTTT
size: -; D: -; J: TRBJ2-2; V: TRBV5-1; CDR3: CASSSRGQNTGELFF; DNA: TGCGCCAGCAGCTCAAGGGGACAGAACACCGGGGAGCTGTTTTTT
size: -; D: -; J: TRBJ2-6; V: TRBV18; CDR3: CASSPQGGSGANVLTF; DNA: TGTGCCAGCTCACCACAGGGGGGTTCTGGGGCCAACGTCCTGACTTTC
size: -; D: TRBD1; J: TRBJ2-3; V: TRBV5-6; CDR3: CASSPLLGQRNTDTQYF; DNA: TGTGCCAGCAGCCCTTTACTGGGACAGCGAAACACAGATACGCAGTATTTT
size: -; D: -; J: TRBJ2-7; V: TRBV27; CDR3: CASSTFGRPPNEQYF; DNA: TGTGCCAGCAGTACCTTCGGACGGCCCCCCAACGAGCAGTACTTC
size: -; D: -; J: TRBJ1-1; V: TRBV19; CDR3: CASSMWQSNTEAFF; DNA: TGTGCCAGTAGTATGTGGCAATCCAACACTGAAGCTTTCTTT
size: -; D: -; J: TRBJ2-1; V: TRBV19; CDR3: CASSFTDSPFWFF; DNA: TGTGCCAGTAGTTTCACCGACAGTCCCTTTTGGTTCTTC
size: -; D: -; J: TRBJ2-5; V: TRBV11-3; CDR3: CASSLGEGGILQETQYF; DNA: TGTGCCAGCAGCTTAGGTGAAGGAGGTATACTACAAGAGACCCAGTACTTC
size: -; D: -; J: TRBJ2-5; V: TRBV15; CDR3: CATSRGASPGKETQYF; DNA: TGTGCCACCAGCAGGGGTGCCAGCCCAGGGAAAGAGACCCAGTACTTC
size: -; D: TRBD2; J: TRBJ2-1; V: TRBV5-6; CDR3: CASSGGGRPYNEQFF; DNA: TGTGCCAGCAGCGGGGGCGGGAGGCCCTACAATGAGCAGTTCTTC
size: few; D: -; J: TRBJ2-3; V: TRBV5-6; CDR3: CASSLWGVPTDTQYF; DNA: TGTGCCAGCAGCTTGTGGGGGGTGCCCACAGATACGCAGTATTTT
size: -; D: -; J: TRBJ1-2; V: TRBV28; CDR3: CATKGLQGTTNYGYTF; DNA: TGTGCCACTAAAGGACTCCAGGGGACCACTAACTATGGCTACACCTTC
size: many; D: -; J: TRBJ2-7; V: TRBV7-7; CDR3: CASSPPAGSEQYF; DNA: TGTGCCAGCAGCCCCCCTGCGGGGTCGGAACAGTACTTC
size: -; D: -; J: TRBJ2-2; V: TRBV6-5; CDR3: CASSYSDRIILGELFF; DNA: TGTGCCAGCAGTTACTCCGACCGCATAATCCTGGGGGAGCTGTTTTTT
size: -; D: -; J: TRBJ1-2; V: TRBV19; CDR3: CASSARNYGYTF; DNA: TGTGCCAGTAGTGCAAGGAACTATGGCTACACCTTC